In its sample, the clone carrying this TCR beta chain was seen a few times. Its target is unknown. Authors' data handling: Junction-only sequences without quality scores came from ImmunoSEQ, so filtering differed. Measured with immunoSEQ multiplex PCR; TCRdb has only the in-frame clones, and not every one. V, J and clone size are those of that table, while D and trimming were read from the DNA. Of about 92,000 clones listed, around 68% are singletons. This sample is drawn from a study of shared clonotypes between healthy human individuals. Donors were Caucasian adults residing in Nashville, Tennessee, USA. Pooled CD45RO+ cells and CCR7-negative CD45RA+ TemRA cells made up CD8 memory. Study conclusions and caveats: Richness estimates generally favored naive over memory subsets.

Germline V gives CDR1 SEHNR, CDR2 FQNEAQ (reference sequence). The CDR3 has 14 residues. With 5 bases clipped from V and 3 bases from J, the junction kept 6 bases outside the gene matches. The sequence came from a man under 40 in good health. Sequences were obtained from memory CD8+ T cells sorted from blood. Subset noted: CD45RO+ cells pooled with CCR7-negative TemRA cells. The rearrangement links TRBV7-9 to TRBJ2-7, with 8 bases lining up with TRBD2. CDR3 sequence reads: CASSQDTSGYEQYF. The DNA for the CDR3 is TGTGCCAGCAGCCAAGATACTAGCGGCTACGAGCAGTACTTC.